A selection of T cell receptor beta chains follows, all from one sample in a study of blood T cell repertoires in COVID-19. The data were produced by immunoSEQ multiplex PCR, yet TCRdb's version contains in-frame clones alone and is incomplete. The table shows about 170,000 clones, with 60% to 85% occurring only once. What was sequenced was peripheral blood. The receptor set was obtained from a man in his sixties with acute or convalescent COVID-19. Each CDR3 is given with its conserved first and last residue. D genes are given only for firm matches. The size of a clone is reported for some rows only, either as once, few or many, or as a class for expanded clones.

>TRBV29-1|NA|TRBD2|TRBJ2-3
TGCAGCGTTAGTCCTAGCGGGGGGACAGATACGCAGTATTTT
CSVSPSGGTDTQYF
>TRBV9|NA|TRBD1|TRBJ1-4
TGTGCCAGCAGCGTAGCTACATCAGGGGGGACAGGGGACGAAAAACTGTTTTTT
CASSVATSGGTGDEKLFF
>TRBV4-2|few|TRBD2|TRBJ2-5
TGTGCCAGCAGCCCAGGGACTAGCGGACAAGAGACCCAGTACTTC
CASSPGTSGQETQYF
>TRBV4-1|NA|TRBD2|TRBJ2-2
TGCGCCAGCAGCCAGCGGGGACTAGCGGGAGTCACCGGGGAGCTGTTTTTT
CASSQRGLAGVTGELFF
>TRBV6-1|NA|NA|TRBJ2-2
TGTGCCAGCAGTGAATTGGGCGCATACACCGGGGAGCTGTTTTTT
CASSELGAYTGELFF
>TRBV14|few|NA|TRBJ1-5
TGTGCCAGCAGCCAATATTCAGGACAGCCCCAGCATTTT
CASSQYSGQPQHF
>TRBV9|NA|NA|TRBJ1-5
TGTGCCAGCAGCGAAACAGAAAGTCAGCCCCAGCATTTT
CASSETESQPQHF
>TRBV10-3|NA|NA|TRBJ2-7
TGTGCCATCAGTGAGTTAGAGAGCTCCTACGAGCAGTACTTC
CAISELESSYEQYF
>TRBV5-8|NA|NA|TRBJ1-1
TGTGCCAGCAGCCAACAGATTCCGGGGGTAGCTTTCTTT
CASSQQIPGVAFF
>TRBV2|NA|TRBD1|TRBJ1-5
TGTGCCAGCAGTGGATATGGGGGCAGGGGGAATAAACAGCCCCAGCATTTT
CASSGYGGRGNKQPQHF
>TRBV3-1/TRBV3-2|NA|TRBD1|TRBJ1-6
TGTGCCAGCAGCGCCGGGACAGCTAATTCACCCCTCCACTTT
CASSAGTANSPLHF
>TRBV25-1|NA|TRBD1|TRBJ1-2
TGTGCCAGCAGTCCCAAGGGACAGAACTATGGTGGCTACACCTTC
CASSPKGQNYGGYTF
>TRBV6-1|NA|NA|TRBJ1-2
TGTGCCAGCAGTGAAGCGCTTCAGGCCTACTATGGCTACACCTTC
CASSEALQAYYGYTF
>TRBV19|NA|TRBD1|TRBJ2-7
TGTGCCAGTAATACAGGGGTGGGAACCTACGAGCAGTACTTC
CASNTGVGTYEQYF
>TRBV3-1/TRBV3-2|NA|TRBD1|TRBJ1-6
TGTGCCAGCAGCCCCGGACAGGGACTAAATTCACCCCTCCACTTT
CASSPGQGLNSPLHF
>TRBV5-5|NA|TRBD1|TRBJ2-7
TGTGCCAGCAGCTTGGTACAGGGGGAAGGTTACGAGCAGTACTTC
CASSLVQGEGYEQYF
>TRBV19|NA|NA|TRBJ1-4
TGTGCCAGCGCGACAGTAATTAATGAAAAACTGTTTTTT
CASATVINEKLFF
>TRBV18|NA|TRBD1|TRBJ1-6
TGTGCCAGCTCACCGGGACAGGGTAATTCACCCCTCCACTTT
CASSPGQGNSPLHF
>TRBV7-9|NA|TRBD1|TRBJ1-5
TGTGCCAGCAGCTTAGACGGGACAGGGAATCAGCCCCAGCATTTT
CASSLDGTGNQPQHF
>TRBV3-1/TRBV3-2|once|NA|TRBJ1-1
TGTGCCAGCAGCCAGAGAAGGGGCTGGACTGAAGCTTTCTTT
CASSQRRGWTEAFF